The sequence of this T cell receptor (beta chain) was determined in a study of cytomegalovirus exposure and HLA in healthy donors. Whole-study results and caveats: The study designated fewer than 200 TCR beta chains cytomegalovirus-associated. Previously analyzed data showed that most TCR beta V segments were productive at a frequency of about 90% or about 30%.

A word on this clone: Its target is unknown.

With 5 bases clipped from V and 5 bases from J, the junction kept 7 bases outside the gene matches. The CDR3 sequence is 14 residues long. The V gene's germline CDR1 is SSHAT and CDR2 FNYEAQ (reference sequence). 60 Vbeta and 13 Jbeta primers were used in PCR. The protocol was immunoSEQ multiplex PCR, while the TCRdb copy is restricted to in-frame clones and leaves out a portion. The sample has 150,000 to 200,000 clones; 80% are singletons. The sequence was collected from a man aged 25-45 years in good health and CMV-seropositive. The chain has TRBV7-7 and TRBJ2-5; 8 bases fit TRBD1. The sequencing input was PBMCs. In nucleotides, the CDR3 is TGTGCCAGCAGCATTACAGGGGGGCGCGAGACCCAGTACTTC. As protein: CASSITGGRETQYF.